This TCR beta chain was sequenced during a study of T cells in Graves' hyperthyroidism and ophthalmopathy. Amplification of TCR beta CDR3 regions was performed using RNA transcripts as template. During a first-round RT-PCR of the TCR CDR3, the HTBI primer set was used. Via MiXCR, TCRdb re-called the multiplex PCR reads, giving one row per CDR3 protein. Among some 370,000 distinct CDR3 sequences, over 13% were seen once, and the ten largest hold 25% to 30%. The CDR3 is 16 amino acids. The germline V gene encodes CDR1 SGHTS and CDR2 YDEGEE. V was shortened by 1 base and J by 3 bases, with 17 bases between the two germline ends. This clonotype was found many times. Lactation, pregnancy, other autoimmune disease or uncontrolled infection led to exclusion of patients. The PBMCs studied were ones that came from roughly 11 ml fresh peripheral blood.

The V call is TRBV5-8, the J call TRBJ2-7, with D maybe TRBD2 (5 bases). The clonotype was recovered from a man aged 45-60 years with Graves' ophthalmopathy. Input material: blood. CDR3 sequence: CASSLSGEGPRYEQYF. Written as DNA, the CDR3 is TGTGCCAGCAGCTTGAGCGGAGAAGGCCCCCGCTACGAGCAGTACTTC.